These 8 T cell receptor beta chains were sequenced from one sample in a study of CD8+ T cells in alopecia areata. Sequencing relied on a cDNA template that was reverse transcribed from extracted RNA. Profiled with immunoSEQ multiplex PCR; TCRdb holds only in-frame clones, not every one. The sample gives approximately 65,000 clones, about 45% of which show up once; about 17% is in the top ten. Sequenced here: CD8+ T cells sorted from blood, sampled at week 0. These receptors all stem from a human donor with alopecia areata.

The genes are TRBV11-2 and TRBJ2-7, with D unclear. The germline V gene encodes CDR1 SGHAT and CDR2 FQNNGV. With 1 base removed from V and 0 bases from J, the gap between germline ends came to 7 bases. CDR3 length: 14 amino acids. DNA of the CDR3: TGTGCCAGCAGCTTAGTTTGGGGCTCCTACGAGCAGTACTTC. Translated: CASSLVWGSYEQYF. The entire variable domain, with the rest obtained from reference TRBV11-2 and TRBJ2-7, is as follows: EAGVAQSPRYKIIEKRQSVAFWCNPISGHATLYWYQQILGQGPKLLIQFQNNGVVDDSQLPKDRFSAERLKGVDSTLKIQPAKLEDSAVYLCASSLVWGSYEQYFGPGTRLTVT.

The rearrangement joins TRBV6-1 to TRBJ2-2; possible D gene TRBD2, 5 bases. V shed 6 bases and J shed 3 bases, with 5 bases lying between them. Germline assignment: CDR1 MNHNS and CDR2 SASEGT. The CDR3 is 12 amino acids. The CDR3 coding sequence is TGTGCCAGCAGGGACTACACCGGGGAGCTGTTTTTT. This gives the protein CASRDYTGELFF.

This sequence joins TRBV27 and TRBJ2-7; 7 bases align to TRBD1. Germline trimming cut 0 bases from V and 7 bases from J; bases unmatched to any gene: 18. There are 18 residues in the CDR3. Germline V gene lookup returns CDR1 MNHEY and CDR2 SMNVEV (reference sequence). Here the CDR3 reads CASSLSIPHRGALREQYF. The CDR3 nucleotides are TGTGCCAGCAGTTTATCGATACCCCACAGGGGTGCGCTGAGGGAGCAGTACTTC.

This clone was observed a handful of times. The V and J genes are TRBV11-2 and TRBJ2-1; 7 bases map to TRBD2. Trimming cost V 4 bases and J 7 bases; bases outside gene matches: 10. This CDR3 is 15 amino acids long. The germline V gene encodes CDR1 SGHAT and CDR2 FQNNGV. CDR3 residues: CASSSPGGRGNEQFF. CDR3 coding DNA: TGTGCCAGCAGCTCCCCGGGCGGGAGAGGGAATGAGCAGTTCTTC.

The genes are TRBV9 and TRBJ1-2; 7 bases agree with TRBD1. The CDR3 consists of 14 residues. Germline V gene lookup returns CDR1 SGDLS and CDR2 YYNGEE. V gave up 0 bases and J gave up 5 bases; unmatched junction bases: 4. The CDR3 spells CASSVAGTAYGYTF. The CDR3, as DNA: TGTGCCAGCAGCGTAGCCGGGACAGCTTATGGCTACACCTTC.

The chain couples TRBV25-1 to TRBJ2-2, with D possibly TRBD2 on 6 matching bases. Trimming removed 2 bases at V and 0 bases at J, with 13 bases between. The CDR3 runs to 17 residues. Germline CDR1 MGHDK, CDR2 SYGVNS. CDR3: CASSERRGRTNTGELFF. The CDR3, as DNA: TGTGCCAGCAGTGAAAGGCGGGGCCGGACGAACACCGGGGAGCTGTTTTTT.

The chain links TRBV9 to TRBJ2-3, with a tentative D call TRBD2 (6 bases). Trimming removed 0 bases from V and 11 bases from J, with 10 bases in between. The germline CDR1 and CDR2 sequences are SGDLS and YYNGEE. CDR3 length equals 12 residues. CDR3 sequence (DNA): TGTGCCAGCAGCGTAGGGGGGGAGATGCAGTATTTT. Amino acids: CASSVGGEMQYF.

This clone showed up just a few times. The chain couples TRBV7-8 to TRBJ2-7, with TRBD2 matching 8 bases. Trimming removed 5 bases from V and 4 bases from J; junction bases left unmatched: 16. CDR1 is SGHVS, CDR2 FQNEAQ, per germline. This CDR3 contains 17 residues. CDR3 region: CASSQPINGGAWYEQYF. CDR3 DNA: TGTGCCAGCAGCCAACCAATTAACGGGGGGGCTTGGTACGAGCAGTACTTC.